This T cell receptor beta chain was sequenced during a study of CD8+ T cells in alopecia areata. Study overall: At a dose of 5 to 10 mg twice daily, oral tofacitinib was given to treated patients. It was 6 to 18 months of tofacitinib, and then there were 6 months off drug.

Regarding treatment: oral pan-JAK inhibitor, 5-10 mg twice daily. The study's findings and limits: Many expanded lesional clones persisted during tofacitinib (in both scalp and blood). On tofacitinib, scalp clonality and expanded CD8+ clones among top 100 fell significantly.

Regarding this clone: Antigen: not known.

The sequencing template was cDNA reverse transcribed from extracted RNA. Sequencing used immunoSEQ multiplex PCR; TCRdb keeps in-frame clones, though not all of them. The sample contains 130,000 to 150,000 clones, about four fifths of which appear only once. This CDR3 has 13 residues. CDR1 and CDR2 from the germline V gene are SQVTM and ANQGSEA. The trim removed 4 bases at V and 5 bases at J, leaving 6 bases unmatched. The J gene is TRBJ2-7, the V gene TRBV29-1; 9 bases align to TRBD1. The sequence was obtained from a human donor with alopecia areata. Source: CD8+ T cells sorted from blood, taken at week 4, from a patient treated with tofacitinib. In DNA form, the CDR3 reads TGCAGCGTTGTGGGACAGGGTTTCCACGAGCAGTACTTC. This sequence encodes CSVVGQGFHEQYF.